The 4 T cell receptor beta chains below all came from one sample that was sequenced in a study of PD-L1 blockade in urothelial cancer. The data were produced by immunoSEQ multiplex PCR, yet TCRdb's version contains in-frame clones alone and is incomplete. The sample contains tens of thousands of clones, about 90% of which appear only once. The sample's time point: pretreatment peripheral blood. Here the sequenced sample was PBMCs, taken around atezolizumab (anti-PD-L1) treatment. The receptors were sampled from a man in his fifties or sixties with urothelial cancer.

The rearrangement uses TRBV7-3 and TRBJ2-1; 9 nucleotides match TRBD2. The trim removed 6 bases at V and 7 bases at J, leaving 10 bases unmatched. The V gene's germline CDR1 is SGHTA and CDR2 FQGTGA. The CDR3 is 15 amino acids. The CDR3 region is CASSVAGGPRNEQFF. The CDR3 bases are TGTGCCAGCAGTGTGGCGGGAGGGCCTCGAAATGAGCAGTTCTTC.

J is TRBJ2-7 and V is TRBV5-5; D call uncertain. The germline CDR1 and CDR2 sequences are SGHKS and YYEKEE (reference sequence). The ends were cut back, 0 bases at V and 3 bases at J, with 7 bases in the middle. The CDR3 spans 13 residues. The CDR3 sequence is CASSLVPSYEQYF. For the CDR3, the DNA is TGTGCCAGCAGCTTGGTACCCAGCTACGAGCAGTACTTC. The complete variable domain, with remaining parts taken from reference TRBV5-5 and TRBJ2-7, reads DAGVTQSPTHLIKTRGQQVTLRCSPISGHKSVSWYQQVLGQGPQFIFQYYEKEERGRGNFPDRFSARQFPNYSSELNVNALLLGDSALYLCASSLVPSYEQYFGPGTRLTVT.

This clone was observed once. The V gene is TRBV10-3, the J gene TRBJ2-5; D uncertain. V gave up 3 bases and J gave up 0 bases, with 8 bases separating them. In germline, CDR1 is ENHRY, CDR2 SYGVKD. The CDR3 runs to 14 residues. DNA for the CDR3: TGTGCCATCAGTGACCTCGAGTACCAAGAGACCCAGTACTTC. This codes for CAISDLEYQETQYF.

The chain joins TRBV18 to TRBJ2-7, with 7 bases lining up with TRBD1. The germline CDR1 and CDR2 sequences are KGHSH and LQKENI. Trimming took 2 bases from V and 5 from J; bases not matched to a gene: 6. This CDR3 is 14 amino acids long. The CDR3 sequence is CASSPSDRDHEQYF. The CDR3 DNA reads as TGTGCCAGCTCACCATCCGACAGGGACCACGAGCAGTACTTC.